This TCR beta chain was captured by sequencing in a study of control samples from healthy donors and cancer patients. The J segment lost 6 bases and the V segment lost 5 bases, leaving 7 bases of the junction unmatched. CDR1 and CDR2 from the germline V gene are MNHNY and SVGAGI (reference sequence). The CDR3 consists of 15 residues. Clones were read by immunoSEQ multiplex PCR, and TCRdb kept only the in-frame ones, dropping some. The sample lists about 28,000 clones; approximately 90% were seen once. The TCR originated in a woman aged 40 to 50 with lung cancer. The chain combines TRBV6-6 with TRBJ2-3; 11 bases match TRBD2. Sequenced material: PBMCs. CDR3 in amino acids: CASSDSGGAADTQYF. CDR3 DNA: TGTGCCAGCAGTGATAGCGGGGGGGCCGCGGATACGCAGTATTTT.